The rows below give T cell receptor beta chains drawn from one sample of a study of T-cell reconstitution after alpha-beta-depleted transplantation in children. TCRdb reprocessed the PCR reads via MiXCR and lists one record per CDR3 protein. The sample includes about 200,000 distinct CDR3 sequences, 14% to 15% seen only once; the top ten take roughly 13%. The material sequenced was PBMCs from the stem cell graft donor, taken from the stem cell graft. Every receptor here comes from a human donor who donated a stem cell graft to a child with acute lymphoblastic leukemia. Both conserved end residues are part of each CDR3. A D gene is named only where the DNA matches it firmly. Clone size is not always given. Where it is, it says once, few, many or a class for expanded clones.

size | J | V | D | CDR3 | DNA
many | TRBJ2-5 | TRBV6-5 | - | CASSSSAGGRGETQYF | TGTGCCAGCAGTTCCTCCGCCGGGGGGCGCGGAGAGACCCAGTACTTC
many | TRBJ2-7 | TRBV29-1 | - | CSVVFAVESYEQYF | TGCAGCGTCGTGTTCGCGGTGGAGTCCTACGAGCAGTACTTC
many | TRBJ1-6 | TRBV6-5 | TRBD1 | CASSYGQAEPLHF | TGTGCCAGCAGTTACGGACAGGCCGAACCCCTCCACTTT
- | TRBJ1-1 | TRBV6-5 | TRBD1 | CASSSHPGQGNTEAFF | TGTGCCAGCAGTTCGCATCCGGGACAGGGGAACACTGAAGCTTTCTTT
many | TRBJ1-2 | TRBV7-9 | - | CASSLVLLVGDGYTF | TGTGCCAGCAGCTTAGTTCTACTGGTCGGGGATGGCTACACCTTC
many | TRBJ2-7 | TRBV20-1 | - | CSGDSALSGEQYF | TGCAGCGGAGACAGCGCACTTAGTGGCGAGCAGTACTTC
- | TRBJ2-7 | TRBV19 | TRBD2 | CASSILAGSYGQYF | TGTGCCAGTAGTATACTAGCGGGGTCCTACGGGCAGTACTTC
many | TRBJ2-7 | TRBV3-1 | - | CASSQEISGYSYEQYF | TGTGCCAGCAGCCAAGAAATTAGCGGTTACTCCTACGAGCAGTACTTC
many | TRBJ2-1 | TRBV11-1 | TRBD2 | CASSLAGLADTRALGGEQFF | TGTGCCAGCAGCTTAGCGGGACTAGCGGACACTCGGGCTTTGGGGGGTGAGCAGTTCTTC
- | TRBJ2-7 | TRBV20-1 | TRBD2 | CSAIGAAGGSYEQYF | TGCAGTGCCATAGGGGCGGCGGGAGGATCCTACGAGCAGTACTTC
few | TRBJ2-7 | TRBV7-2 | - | CASSPRGGRWNEQYF | TGTGCCAGCAGCCCTAGGGGGGGGCGATGGAACGAGCAGTACTTC
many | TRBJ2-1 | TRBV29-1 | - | CSVGGSSYNEQFF | TGCAGCGTTGGGGGTAGCTCCTACAATGAGCAGTTCTTC
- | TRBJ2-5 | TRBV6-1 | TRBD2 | CASSDGEGQETQYF | TGTGCCAGCAGTGACGGGGAGGGGCAAGAGACCCAGTACTTC
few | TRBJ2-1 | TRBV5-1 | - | CASRGDFSRSNEQFF | TGCGCCAGCAGAGGCGACTTTAGCAGGTCCAATGAGCAGTTCTTC
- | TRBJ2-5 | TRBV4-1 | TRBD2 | CASSQDSLAGGPETQYF | TGCGCCAGCAGCCAAGACTCCCTTGCGGGAGGGCCGGAGACCCAGTACTTC
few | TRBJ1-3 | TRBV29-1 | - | CSVKTVSGNTIYF | TGCAGCGTTAAGACAGTCTCTGGAAACACCATATATTTT
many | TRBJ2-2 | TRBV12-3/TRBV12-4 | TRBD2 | CASSSTGTSRTGELFF | TGTGCCAGCAGTTCGACCGGGACTAGCAGAACCGGGGAGCTGTTTTTT
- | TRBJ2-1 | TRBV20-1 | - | CSARDPGTFEQFF | TGCAGTGCTAGAGATCCGGGGACTTTTGAGCAGTTCTTC
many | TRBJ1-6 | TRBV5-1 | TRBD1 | CASSWDRGRNSPLHF | TGCGCCAGCAGCTGGGACAGGGGGCGGAATTCACCCCTCCACTTT
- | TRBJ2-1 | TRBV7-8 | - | CASSPYGGAYNEQFF | TGTGCCAGCAGCCCCTATGGTGGGGCCTACAATGAGCAGTTCTTC
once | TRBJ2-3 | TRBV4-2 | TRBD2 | CASRPGRGGADTQYF | TGTGCCAGCCGGCCCGGGAGGGGGGGTGCAGATACGCAGTATTTT
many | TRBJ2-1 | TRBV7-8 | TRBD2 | CASSARPGLAGYNEQFF | TGTGCCAGCAGCGCCCGACCGGGACTAGCGGGCTACAATGAGCAGTTCTTC
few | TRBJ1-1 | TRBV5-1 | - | CASSLAGPPNTEAFF | TGCGCCAGCAGCTTGGCCGGGCCCCCGAACACTGAAGCTTTCTTT
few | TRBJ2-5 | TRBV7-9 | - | CASSLSVGEGETQYF | TGTGCCAGCAGCCTCTCCGTCGGCGAGGGAGAGACCCAGTACTTC
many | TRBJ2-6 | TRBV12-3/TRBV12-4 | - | CASSWDGGSGANVLTF | TGTGCCAGCAGCTGGGATGGGGGCTCTGGGGCCAACGTCCTGACTTTC
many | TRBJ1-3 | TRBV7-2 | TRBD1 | CASSPNPQGSGNTIYF | TGTGCCAGCAGCCCCAACCCACAGGGGTCGGGAAACACCATATATTTT
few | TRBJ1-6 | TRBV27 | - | CASSLQAGVGNSPLHF | TGTGCCAGCAGCCTTCAAGCAGGGGTGGGGAATTCACCCCTCCACTTT
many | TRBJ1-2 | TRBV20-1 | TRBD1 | CSARRRGHPYGYTF | TGCAGTGCTAGGCGGAGGGGGCACCCGTATGGCTACACCTTC
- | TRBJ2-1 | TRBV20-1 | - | CSAEAIRADYSYNEQFF | TGCAGTGCGGAGGCCATTCGGGCGGATTACTCCTACAATGAGCAGTTCTTC
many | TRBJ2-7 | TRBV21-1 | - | CASSNPSGNKNYEQYF | TGTGCCAGCAGCAATCCTAGCGGGAATAAGAACTACGAGCAGTACTTC
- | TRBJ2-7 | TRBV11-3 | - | CASSYHPGDVPDEQYF | TGTGCCAGCAGCTACCACCCAGGAGACGTTCCGGACGAGCAGTACTTC
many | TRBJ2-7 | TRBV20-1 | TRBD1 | CSAQPGQVSYEQYF | TGCAGTGCACAGCCGGGACAGGTCTCCTACGAGCAGTACTTC
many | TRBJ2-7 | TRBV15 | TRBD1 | CATSREDRGGYEQYF | TGTGCCACCAGCAGAGAGGACAGGGGGGGATACGAGCAGTACTTC
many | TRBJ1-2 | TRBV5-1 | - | CASSDDSEGGYTF | TGCGCCAGCAGCGACGACAGTGAAGGAGGCTACACCTTC
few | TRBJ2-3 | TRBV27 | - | CASSFGHRLTITDTQYF | TGTGCCAGCAGTTTCGGACACCGACTAACGATCACAGATACGCAGTATTTT
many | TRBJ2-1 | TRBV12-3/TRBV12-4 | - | CASRLTGLDEQFF | TGTGCCAGCAGATTGACAGGTCTCGATGAGCAGTTCTTC
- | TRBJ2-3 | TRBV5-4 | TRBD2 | CASSGTSGRPTDTQYF | TGTGCCAGCAGCGGGACTAGCGGGAGACCCACAGATACGCAGTATTTT
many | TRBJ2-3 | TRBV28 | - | CASGLPGTDTQYF | TGTGCCAGCGGACTACCCGGCACAGATACGCAGTATTTT
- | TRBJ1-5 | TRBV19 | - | CASSIGAAISNQPQHF | TGTGCCAGTAGTATAGGGGCAGCGATCAGCAATCAGCCCCAGCATTTT
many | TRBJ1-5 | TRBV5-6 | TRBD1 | CASSLGTGVSNQPQHF | TGTGCCAGCAGCTTGGGCACAGGGGTTAGCAATCAGCCCCAGCATTTT
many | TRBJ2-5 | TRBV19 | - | CASSNSHFQETQYF | TGTGCCAGTAGTAATAGCCATTTCCAAGAGACCCAGTACTTC
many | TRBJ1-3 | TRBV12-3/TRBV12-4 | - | CASSLSGNTIYF | TGTGCCAGCAGTCTCTCTGGAAACACCATATATTTT
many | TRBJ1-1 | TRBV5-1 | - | CASSFGPRGGYTEAFF | TGCGCCAGCAGCTTTGGACCTAGGGGGGGGTACACTGAAGCTTTCTTT
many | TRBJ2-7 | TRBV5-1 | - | CASSSLGSGIEQYF | TGCGCCAGCAGCTCCCTGGGGTCGGGTATCGAGCAGTACTTC
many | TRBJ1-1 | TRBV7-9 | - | CASRKGIWENTEAFF | TGTGCCAGCAGGAAAGGGATATGGGAGAACACTGAAGCTTTCTTT
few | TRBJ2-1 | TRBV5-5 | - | CASSIGTSPAYNEQFF | TGTGCCAGCAGCATTGGCACTAGTCCTGCCTACAATGAGCAGTTCTTC
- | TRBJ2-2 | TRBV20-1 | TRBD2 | CSAGPGLGNGELFF | TGCAGTGCGGGCCCGGGACTAGGGAACGGGGAGCTGTTTTTT
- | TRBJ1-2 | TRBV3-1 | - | CASSQDARGYTF | TGTGCCAGCAGCCAAGACGCCCGTGGCTACACCTTC
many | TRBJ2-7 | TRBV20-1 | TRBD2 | CSAGASGRSVGEQYF | TGCAGTGCGGGGGCTAGCGGGAGGAGCGTGGGCGAGCAGTACTTC
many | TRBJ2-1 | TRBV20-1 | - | CSARDPGRDEQFF | TGCAGTGCTAGAGATCCGGGACGAGATGAGCAGTTCTTC
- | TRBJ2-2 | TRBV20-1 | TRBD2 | CSALNLADNTGELFF | TGCAGTGCTCTCAACCTAGCGGATAACACCGGGGAGCTGTTTTTT
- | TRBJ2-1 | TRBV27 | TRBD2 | CASSLLAGVAYNEQFF | TGTGCCAGCAGTTTATTAGCGGGAGTCGCCTACAATGAGCAGTTCTTC
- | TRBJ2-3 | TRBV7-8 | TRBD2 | CASTLRSGRGADTQYF | TGTGCCAGCACCCTCCGTAGCGGGAGGGGCGCAGATACGCAGTATTTT
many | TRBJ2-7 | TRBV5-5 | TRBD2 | CASSLGGLEAVEQYF | TGTGCCAGCAGCTTGGGGGGACTAGAGGCAGTCGAGCAGTACTTC